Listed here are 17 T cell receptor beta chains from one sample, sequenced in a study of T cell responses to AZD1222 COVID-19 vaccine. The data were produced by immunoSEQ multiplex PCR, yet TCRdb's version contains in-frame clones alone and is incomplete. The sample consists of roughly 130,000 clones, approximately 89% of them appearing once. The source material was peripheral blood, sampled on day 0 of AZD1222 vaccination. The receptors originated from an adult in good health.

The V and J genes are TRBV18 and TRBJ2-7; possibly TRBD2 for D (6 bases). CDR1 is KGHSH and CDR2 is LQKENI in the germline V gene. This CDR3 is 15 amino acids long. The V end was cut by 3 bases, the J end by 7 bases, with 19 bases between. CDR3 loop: CASSPSAGLVREQYF. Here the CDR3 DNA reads TGTGCCAGCTCACCGTCAGCGGGTCTCGTGCGGGAGCAGTACTTC.

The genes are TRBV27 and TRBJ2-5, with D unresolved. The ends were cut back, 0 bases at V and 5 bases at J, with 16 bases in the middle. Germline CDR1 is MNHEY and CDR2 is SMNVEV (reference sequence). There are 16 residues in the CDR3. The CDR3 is CASSLSARIYGETQYF. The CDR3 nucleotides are TGTGCCAGCAGTTTATCTGCTCGGATCTACGGGGAGACCCAGTACTTC.

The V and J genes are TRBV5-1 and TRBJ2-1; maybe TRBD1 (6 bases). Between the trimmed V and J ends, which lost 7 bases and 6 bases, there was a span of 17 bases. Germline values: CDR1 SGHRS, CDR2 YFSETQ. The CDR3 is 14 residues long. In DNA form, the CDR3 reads TGCGCCAGCGCATACGTCGACAGGTCCAATGAGCAGTTCTTC. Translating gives CASAYVDRSNEQFF. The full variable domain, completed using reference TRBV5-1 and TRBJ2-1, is KAGVTQTPRYLIKTRGQQVTLSCSPISGHRSVSWYQQTPGQGLQFLFEYFSETQRNKGNFPGRFSGRQFSNSRSEMNVSTLELGDSALYLCASAYVDRSNEQFFGPGTRLTVL.

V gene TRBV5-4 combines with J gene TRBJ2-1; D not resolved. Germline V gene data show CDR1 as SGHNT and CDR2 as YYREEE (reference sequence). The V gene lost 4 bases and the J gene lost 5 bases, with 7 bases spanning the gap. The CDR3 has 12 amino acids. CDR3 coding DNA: TGTGCCAGCAGCAGCTGGGACAATGAGCAGTTCTTC. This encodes CASSSWDNEQFF.

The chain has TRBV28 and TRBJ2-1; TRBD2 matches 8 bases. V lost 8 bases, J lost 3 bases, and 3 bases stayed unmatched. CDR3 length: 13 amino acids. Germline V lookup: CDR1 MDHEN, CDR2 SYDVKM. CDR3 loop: CASHSGGYNEQFF. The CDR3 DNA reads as TGTGCCAGCCACAGCGGGGGCTACAATGAGCAGTTCTTC.

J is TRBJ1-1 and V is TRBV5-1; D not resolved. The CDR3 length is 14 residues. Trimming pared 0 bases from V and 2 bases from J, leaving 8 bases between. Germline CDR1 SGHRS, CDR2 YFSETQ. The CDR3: CASSLVLGNTEAFF. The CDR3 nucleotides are TGCGCCAGCAGCTTGGTGTTGGGAAACACTGAAGCTTTCTTT.

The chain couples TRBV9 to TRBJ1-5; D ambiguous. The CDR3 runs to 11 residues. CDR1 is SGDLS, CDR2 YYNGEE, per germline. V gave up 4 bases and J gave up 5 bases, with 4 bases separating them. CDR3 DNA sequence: TGTGCCAGCAGCCCGTATCAGCCCCAGCATTTT. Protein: CASSPYQPQHF.

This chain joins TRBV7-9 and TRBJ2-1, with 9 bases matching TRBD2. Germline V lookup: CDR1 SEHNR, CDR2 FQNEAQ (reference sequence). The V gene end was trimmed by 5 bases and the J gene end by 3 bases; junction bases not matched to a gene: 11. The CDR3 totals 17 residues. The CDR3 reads CASSPPLRLADYNEQFF. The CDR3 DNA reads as TGTGCCAGCAGCCCACCCCTTCGACTAGCGGACTACAATGAGCAGTTCTTC.

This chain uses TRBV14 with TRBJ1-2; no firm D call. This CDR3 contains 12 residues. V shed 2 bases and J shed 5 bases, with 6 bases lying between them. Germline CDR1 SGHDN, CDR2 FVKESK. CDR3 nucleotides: TGTGCCAGCAGCCAAATTCAATATGGCTACACCTTC. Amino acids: CASSQIQYGYTF.

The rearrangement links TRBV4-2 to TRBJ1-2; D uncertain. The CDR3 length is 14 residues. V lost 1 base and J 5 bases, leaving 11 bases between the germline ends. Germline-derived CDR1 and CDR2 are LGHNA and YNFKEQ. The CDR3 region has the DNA TGTGCCAGCAGCCAAGTCGGGCAGACATATGGCTACACCTTC. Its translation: CASSQVGQTYGYTF.

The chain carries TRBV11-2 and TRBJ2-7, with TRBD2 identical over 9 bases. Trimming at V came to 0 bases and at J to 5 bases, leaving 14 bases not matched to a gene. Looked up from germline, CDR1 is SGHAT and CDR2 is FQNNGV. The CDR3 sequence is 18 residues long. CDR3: CASSLEGGLAGHRNEQYF. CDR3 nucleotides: TGTGCCAGCAGCTTAGAGGGTGGGCTAGCGGGGCACCGGAACGAGCAGTACTTC.

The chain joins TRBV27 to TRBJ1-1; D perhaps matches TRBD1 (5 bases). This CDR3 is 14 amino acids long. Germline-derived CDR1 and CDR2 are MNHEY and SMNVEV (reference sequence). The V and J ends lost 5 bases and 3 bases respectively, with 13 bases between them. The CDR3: CASSTSGWDTEAFF. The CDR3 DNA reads TGTGCCAGCAGTACATCAGGGTGGGACACTGAAGCTTTCTTT.

CDR3 DNA sequence: TGTGCCAGCAGCCAAGGGGGAGGGGAGCTGTTTTTT. It is translated as CASSQGGGELFF. V gene TRBV3-1 (or the pseudogene TRBV3-2) combines with J gene TRBJ2-2; D gene ambiguous. This CDR3 has 12 amino acids. Trimming stripped 1 base from V and 8 bases from J, with 5 bases between. Germline V gives CDR1 LGHDT, CDR2 YNNKEL (reference sequence).

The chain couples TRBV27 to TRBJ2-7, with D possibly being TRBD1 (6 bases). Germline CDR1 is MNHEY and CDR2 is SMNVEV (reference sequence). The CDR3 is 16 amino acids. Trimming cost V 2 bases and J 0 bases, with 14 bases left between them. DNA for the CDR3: TGTGCCAGCAGTTTAACTGGGACAACACGCTCCTACGAGCAGTACTTC. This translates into CASSLTGTTRSYEQYF.

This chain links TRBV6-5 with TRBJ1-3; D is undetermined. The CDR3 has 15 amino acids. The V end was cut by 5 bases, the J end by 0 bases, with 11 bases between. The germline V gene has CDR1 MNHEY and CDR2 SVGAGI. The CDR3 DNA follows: TGTGCCAGCAGTAGCCAAGACATCTCTGGAAACACCATATATTTT. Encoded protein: CASSSQDISGNTIYF.

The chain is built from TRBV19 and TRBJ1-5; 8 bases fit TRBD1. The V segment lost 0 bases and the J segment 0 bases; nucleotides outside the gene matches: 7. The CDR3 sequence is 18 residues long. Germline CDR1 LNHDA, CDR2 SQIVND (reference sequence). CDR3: CASSIDGRTGYSNQPQHF. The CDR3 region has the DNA TGTGCCAGTAGTATAGATGGTCGGACAGGGTATAGCAATCAGCCCCAGCATTTT.

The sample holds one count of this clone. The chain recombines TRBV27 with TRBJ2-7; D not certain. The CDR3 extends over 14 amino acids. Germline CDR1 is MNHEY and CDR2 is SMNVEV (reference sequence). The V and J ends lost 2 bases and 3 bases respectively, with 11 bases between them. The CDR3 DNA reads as TGTGCCAGCAGTTTAAAACCAGACAACTACGAGCAGTACTTC. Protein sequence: CASSLKPDNYEQYF.